One sample yielded the 21 T cell receptor beta chains listed below, sequenced in a study of T cell changes during pregnancy in multiple sclerosis. The data were produced by immunoSEQ multiplex PCR, yet TCRdb's version contains in-frame clones alone and is incomplete. The sample consists of tens of thousands of clones, approximately 90% of them appearing once. Sequences were derived from peripheral blood, sampled in the first trimester of pregnancy. The receptor set was obtained from a female donor in good health, enrolled as a control in a pregnancy study.

The chain has TRBV18 and TRBJ2-5, with TRBD2 as a possible D gene (6 bases). V lost 6 bases, J lost 1 base, and 9 bases lay in between. The CDR3 is 13 amino acids. CDR1 KGHSH and CDR2 LQKENI come from the germline V gene. The CDR3 loop reads CASSREVQETQYF. Here the CDR3 DNA reads TGTGCCAGCTCGCGGGAAGTCCAAGAGACCCAGTACTTC.

The chain combines TRBV21-1 with TRBJ2-1; no DNA check was done on the table's D call, TRBD2. TRBV21-1 has pseudogene status. The CDR3 runs to 16 residues. CDR3 DNA: TGTGCCAGCAGCGTTAGGCCGGGACTAGCGGGAGATGAGCAGTTCTTC. Protein product: CASSVRPGLAGDEQFF.

The chain carries TRBV6-5 and TRBJ2-6; possibly TRBD1 for D (6 bases). Between the trimmed V and J ends, which lost 7 bases and 2 bases, there was a span of 12 bases. Per germline, CDR1 MNHEY and CDR2 SVGAGI. The CDR3 contains 15 residues. The CDR3 loop is CASNNRVAGANVLTF. CDR3 sequence (DNA): TGTGCCAGCAATAACAGGGTAGCTGGGGCCAACGTCCTGACTTTC.

V usage is TRBV28 and J usage is TRBJ2-1, with a tentative D call TRBD2 (6 bases). CDR3 length: 13 amino acids. Germline V CDR1 and CDR2: MDHEN, SYDVKM. The germline V and J ends were trimmed by 6 bases and 4 bases, with 10 bases remaining between them. CDR3 residues: CASRKGTYNEQFF. CDR3 nucleotides: TGTGCCAGCAGAAAGGGGACTTACAATGAGCAGTTCTTC.

This chain joins TRBV28 and TRBJ2-2, with D maybe TRBD2 (6 bases). Germline values: CDR1 MDHEN, CDR2 SYDVKM. Trimming took 6 bases from V and 5 from J, leaving 13 bases between them. There are 14 residues in the CDR3. This chain's CDR3 is CASSPVRGTGELFF. The CDR3 bases are TGTGCCAGCAGCCCGGTCCGGGGGACCGGGGAGCTGTTTTTT.

The J gene is TRBJ1-5, the V gene TRBV6-7, with D possibly matching TRBD1 (5 bases). TRBV6-7 falls under the ORF class, with uncertain function. CDR3 length: 16 amino acids. Deletions cut 3 bases from V and 3 bases from J, with 15 bases between. The CDR3 sequence: CASSYLRGPINQPQHF. The CDR3 coding sequence is TGTGCCAGCAGTTATCTTAGGGGCCCTATCAATCAGCCCCAGCATTTT.

This chain connects TRBV23-1 to TRBJ2-5, with a weak D call TRBD1 (6 bases). TRBV23-1 is treated as an ORF (open reading frame) with a function not yet certain. V lost 3 bases, J lost 0 bases, and 17 bases lay in between. This CDR3 contains 17 residues. CDR3 sequence: CASSHPSPHRDQETQYF. CDR3 coding DNA: TGCGCCAGCAGTCACCCCTCTCCCCACAGGGACCAAGAGACCCAGTACTTC.

CDR3 nucleotide sequence: TGTGCCAGCAGTGAAGACGGGGAGACAGGGGGTTATACCGGGGAGCTGTTTTTT. It translates to CASSEDGETGGYTGELFF. The chain is built from TRBV2 and TRBJ2-2; TRBD1 aligns across 9 bases. The CDR3 totals 18 residues. J lost 5 bases, V lost 1 base, and 11 bases had no gene match. Germline V CDR1 and CDR2: SNHLY, FYNNEI.

The CDR3 nucleotides are TGTGCCAGCAGGTCAGGGGTAGAGCAGTACTTC. It yields the protein CASRSGVEQYF. V and J are TRBV28 and TRBJ2-7; perhaps TRBD1 as D (6 bases). This CDR3 is 11 amino acids long. Germline values: CDR1 MDHEN, CDR2 SYDVKM. Trimming left V 6 bases short and J 7 bases short, with 10 bases between.

The rearrangement joins TRBV11-2 to TRBJ2-1; D is unclear. CDR3 length equals 14 residues. Germline V gene lookup returns CDR1 SGHAT and CDR2 FQNNGV. Trimming took 5 bases from V and 1 from J, leaving 9 bases between them. The DNA of the CDR3 is TGTGCCAGCAGCCCCATTAGTTCCTACAATGAGCAGTTCTTC. Residues: CASSPISSYNEQFF.

The rearrangement joins TRBV30 to TRBJ1-3; D uncertain. The ends were cut back, 3 bases at V and 2 bases at J, with 14 bases in the middle. Germline V gene data show CDR1 as GTSNPN and CDR2 as SVGIG (reference sequence). This CDR3 has 15 amino acids. Here the CDR3 DNA reads TGTGCCTGGAGCCTACGAGGCCTCCCTGGAAACACCATATATTTT. This encodes CAWSLRGLPGNTIYF.

This sequence joins TRBV14 and TRBJ2-7; D gene uncertain. V dropped 0 bases and J dropped 0 bases, with 9 bases sitting between them. The germline V gene encodes CDR1 SGHDN and CDR2 FVKESK. The CDR3 length is 15 residues. The CDR3 protein is CASSQDRVSSYEQYF. The DNA for the CDR3 is TGTGCCAGCAGCCAAGATCGAGTTAGCTCCTACGAGCAGTACTTC. Using reference TRBV14 and TRBJ2-7 for the parts outside the CDR3, the full variable domain is EAGVTQFPSHSVIEKGQTVTLRCDPISGHDNLYWYRRVMGKEIKFLLHFVKESKQDESGMPNNRFLAERTGGTYSTLKVQPAELEDSGVYFCASSQDRVSSYEQYFGPGTRLTVT.

This rearrangement joins TRBV25-1 to TRBJ2-5; a weak D match, TRBD2 (7 bases). CDR1 MGHDK and CDR2 SYGVNS come from the germline V gene. V was pared by 2 bases and J by 4 bases, with 23 bases between. The CDR3 is 18 residues long. The CDR3 DNA is TGTGCCAGCAGTGAACGCGGGAGTGGGGGCAGGGCGAGAGAGACCCAGTACTTC. Its translation is CASSERGSGGRARETQYF.

The V call is TRBV19, the J call TRBJ1-1; no clear D. CDR3 length: 13 amino acids. Germline lookup yields CDR1 LNHDA and CDR2 SQIVND (reference sequence). V gave up 5 bases and J gave up 0 bases, with 7 bases separating them. CDR3 sequence: CASSPSVNTEAFF. The CDR3 DNA follows: TGTGCCAGTAGTCCTTCAGTGAACACTGAAGCTTTCTTT.

The DNA of the CDR3 is TGTGCCAGCAGCTTAGTTGACAGGAGCCCTCCCCCCTACGAGCAGTACTTC. It codes for CASSLVDRSPPPYEQYF. The rearrangement joins TRBV7-9 to TRBJ2-7, with a weak D call TRBD1 (6 bases). V was cut by 1 base and J by 2 bases, with 18 bases left in between. The germline V gene has CDR1 SEHNR and CDR2 FQNEAQ (reference sequence). The CDR3 is made up of 17 amino acids.

DNA of the CDR3: TGTGCCACCAGCGAAGGGGGACACAGAGGAAACACCATATATTTT. Amino acids: CATSEGGHRGNTIYF. The chain has TRBV15 and TRBJ1-3; tentatively, D is TRBD1 (6 bases). The CDR3 extends over 15 amino acids. Trimming removed 5 bases at V and 4 bases at J, with 15 bases between. Germline V gene lookup returns CDR1 LNHNV and CDR2 YYDKDF (reference sequence).

Written as DNA, the CDR3 is TGTGCCTGGAGGATTCCGAGTCTAGCCAAAAACATTCAGTACTTC. Translating gives CAWRIPSLAKNIQYF. This rearrangement joins TRBV30 to TRBJ2-4; D is ambiguous. V was trimmed by 3 bases and J by 0 bases, leaving 12 bases between them. The CDR3 is 15 residues long. CDR1 is GTSNPN, CDR2 SVGIG, per germline (reference sequence).

J is TRBJ2-1 and V is TRBV28, with 11 bases lining up with TRBD2. The V gene's germline CDR1 is MDHEN and CDR2 SYDVKM. Trimming removed 5 bases from V and 7 bases from J; junction bases left unmatched: 13. CDR3 length: 17 residues. The CDR3: CASSLLPLAGEGNEQFF. The CDR3 DNA reads TGTGCCAGCAGTCTACTACCACTAGCGGGAGAGGGGAATGAGCAGTTCTTC. Filled out from reference TRBV28 and TRBJ2-1, the complete variable domain reads DVKVTQSSRYLVKRTGEKVFLECVQDMDHENMFWYRQDPGLGLRLIYFSYDVKMKEKGDIPEGYSVSREKKERFSLILESASTNQTSMYLCASSLLPLAGEGNEQFFGPGTRLTVL.

A few counts support this clone. The gene calls are TRBV11-2 and TRBJ1-1; no definite D call. The length of the CDR3 is 13 residues. Deletions cut 0 bases from V and 5 bases from J, with 7 bases between. The germline CDR1 and CDR2 sequences are SGHAT and FQNNGV. CDR3 in amino acids: CASSLDIRTEAFF. CDR3 DNA sequence: TGTGCCAGCAGCTTAGACATTCGGACTGAAGCTTTCTTT.

The J gene is TRBJ2-5, the V gene TRBV28; 10 bases fit TRBD1. The trim removed 4 bases at V and 5 bases at J, leaving 13 bases unmatched. The V gene's germline CDR1 is MDHEN and CDR2 SYDVKM. The CDR3 extends over 17 amino acids. CDR3 protein: CASSSLDRQGALETQYF. CDR3 in DNA: TGTGCCAGCAGTTCCCTCGATCGACAGGGGGCACTGGAGACCCAGTACTTC.

The chain combines TRBV13 with TRBJ1-1; D may be TRBD1 (6 bases). CDR3 length equals 14 residues. In germline, CDR1 is PRHDT, CDR2 FYEKMQ (reference sequence). Between the trimmed V and J ends, which lost 5 bases and 1 base, there was a span of 11 bases. CDR3 sequence: CASSTLDRNTEAFF. Written as DNA, the CDR3 is TGTGCCAGCAGCACCTTGGACAGGAACACTGAAGCTTTCTTT.